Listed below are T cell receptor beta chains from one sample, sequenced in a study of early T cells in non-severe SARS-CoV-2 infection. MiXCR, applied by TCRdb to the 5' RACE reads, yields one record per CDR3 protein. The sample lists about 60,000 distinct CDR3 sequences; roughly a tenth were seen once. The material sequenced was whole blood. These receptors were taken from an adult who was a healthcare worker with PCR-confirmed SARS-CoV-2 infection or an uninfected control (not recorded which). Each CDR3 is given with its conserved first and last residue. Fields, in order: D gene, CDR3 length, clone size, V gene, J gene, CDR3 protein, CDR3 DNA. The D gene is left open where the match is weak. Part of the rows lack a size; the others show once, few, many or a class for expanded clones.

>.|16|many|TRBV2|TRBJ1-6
CASSVVGSSYNSPLHF
TGTGCCAGCAGTGTTGTTGGGAGCTCCTATAATTCACCCCTCCACTTT
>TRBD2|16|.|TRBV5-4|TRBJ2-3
CASSLDGSGMTDTQYF
TGTGCCAGCAGCTTGGACGGTAGCGGGATGACAGATACGCAGTATTTT
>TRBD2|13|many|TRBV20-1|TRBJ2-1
CSAASGGAFEQFF
TGCAGTGCTGCGAGCGGGGGGGCCTTTGAGCAGTTCTTC
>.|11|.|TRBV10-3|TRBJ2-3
CAISAENTQYF
TGTGCCATCAGTGCCGAGAATACGCAGTATTTT
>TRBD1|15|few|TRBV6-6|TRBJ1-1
CASSYPTGPNTEAFF
TGTGCCAGCAGTTACCCGACAGGGCCTAACACTGAAGCTTTCTTT
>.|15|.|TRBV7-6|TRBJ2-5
CASTVGGSDHETQYF
TGTGCCAGCACCGTCGGAGGTTCGGACCATGAGACCCAGTACTTC
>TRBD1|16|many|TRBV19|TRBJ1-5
CASGQEGFISNQPQHF
TGTGCCAGCGGACAGGAGGGCTTCATTAGCAATCAGCCCCAGCATTTT
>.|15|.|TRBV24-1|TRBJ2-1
CATSDLQGYRDEQFF
TGTGCCACCAGTGATTTGCAGGGGTATAGGGATGAGCAGTTCTTC
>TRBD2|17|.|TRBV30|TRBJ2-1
CAWSPLRGGIGYNEQFF
TGTGCCTGGAGCCCTCTTCGGGGGGGGATCGGTTACAATGAGCAGTTCTTC
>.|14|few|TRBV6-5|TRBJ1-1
CASSYGQGHTEAFF
TGTGCCAGCAGTTACGGGCAGGGACACACTGAAGCTTTCTTT
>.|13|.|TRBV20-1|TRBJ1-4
CSASRQSPEKLFF
TGCAGTGCTAGCCGACAGTCGCCGGAAAAACTGTTTTTT
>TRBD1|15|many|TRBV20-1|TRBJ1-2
CSAPGQGYSNYGYTF
TGCAGTGCTCCGGGACAGGGCTACTCTAACTATGGCTACACCTTC
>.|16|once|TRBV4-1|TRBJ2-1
CASSRPSLGLQVEQFF
TGCGCCAGCAGCCGGCCGTCCTTGGGGCTCCAGGTTGAGCAGTTCTTC
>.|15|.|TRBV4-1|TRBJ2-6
CASRPDLAGANVLTF
TGCGCCAGCAGACCGGACCTGGCGGGGGCCAACGTCCTGACTTTC
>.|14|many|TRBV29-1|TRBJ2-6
CSVDGGAGANVLTF
TGCAGCGTTGATGGGGGCGCTGGGGCCAACGTCCTGACTTTC